The clone carrying this T cell receptor beta chain was picked up many times. The sample comes from a study of shared clonotypes between healthy human individuals. Overall study: CD4 naive and memory got three plates each, CD8 naive two, CD8 memory one.

The CDR3 consists of 12 residues. Germline CDR1 reads SGHNT; CDR2 reads YYREEE (reference sequence). V was clipped by 7 bases and J by 5 bases; unmatched bases: 4. Some clones are missing from TCRdb's copy, which holds only in-frame ones; the method was immunoSEQ multiplex PCR. The sample has about 1.1 million clones; 70% to 80% are singletons. This chain connects TRBV5-4 to TRBJ1-2; 8 bases align to TRBD1. The source of this sequence is a man aged 18 to 29 in good health. Some clones in this sample may be carry-over from other donors' samples. The sequenced sample consisted of memory CD4+ T cells from PBMCs. The sample's subset: CD45RA-negative fraction. CDR3 in amino acids: CASGDRTYGYTF. The CDR3, as DNA: TGTGCCAGCGGGGACAGGACTTATGGCTACACCTTC.